Below are 22 T cell receptor beta chains sequenced from a single sample in a study of CD8 T cells in acute hepatitis C reinfection. The time point: naive CD8 control sorted from an acute-time-point sample. The repertoire was sequenced with immunoSEQ multiplex PCR; TCRdb's copy has only in-frame clones and lacks some. The table has some 38,000 clones, approximately 90% seen once; the top ten hold more than 0.4%. The sequenced sample consisted of naive CD8+ T cells from PBMCs. These TCRs come from a man in his thirties or forties with chronic hepatitis C.

The chain couples TRBV9 to TRBJ2-1, with 8 bases identical to TRBD2. Germline V gene sequence: CDR1 SGDLS, CDR2 YYNGEE. The V segment lost 0 bases and the J segment 6 bases; nucleotides outside the gene matches: 5. This CDR3 is built from 15 residues. The CDR3 nucleotides read TGTGCCAGCAGCGTAGCAGCGGGAGAGCCCAATGAGCAGTTCTTC. It yields the protein CASSVAAGEPNEQFF.

This chain links TRBV4-2 with TRBJ2-7; D tentatively fits TRBD1 or TRBD2 (5 bases each). In germline, CDR1 is LGHNA, CDR2 YNFKEQ. V lost 0 bases, J lost 0 bases, and 18 bases lay in between. The CDR3 loop spans 18 amino acids. The CDR3 bases are TGTGCCAGCAGCCAAGATGGATTCGGGACGGGAAGCTCCTACGAGCAGTACTTC. Amino acids: CASSQDGFGTGSSYEQYF.

V gene TRBV19 combines with J gene TRBJ2-1; TRBD2 might be the D (6 bases). This CDR3 is 16 amino acids long. Germline V CDR1 and CDR2: LNHDA, SQIVND (reference sequence). Trimming cost V 5 bases and J 3 bases, with 17 bases left between them. Written as DNA, the CDR3 is TGTGCCAGTAGTTCCCACGAAACGCGGGACTACAATGAGCAGTTCTTC. Amino acids: CASSSHETRDYNEQFF.

For this clone: At one of its ends the junction is not consistent with the germline gene, which may arise from a read error. The J gene is TRBJ2-7, the V gene TRBV5-1; 9 positions agree with TRBD1. The CDR3 runs to 15 residues. Germline CDR1 and CDR2: SGHRS and YFSETQ. The CDR3 sequence: CASSPAGQGFYEQYF. Written as DNA, the CDR3 is TGTGCCAGCAGCCCTGCGGGACAGGGCTTCTACGAGCAGTACTTC.

The chain links TRBV29-1 to TRBJ2-1; tentatively, D is TRBD2 (5 bases). Germline V lookup: CDR1 SQVTM, CDR2 ANQGSEA. The germline V and J ends were trimmed by 7 bases and 8 bases, with 12 bases remaining between them. The CDR3 runs to 11 residues. Written as DNA, the CDR3 is TGCAGCGACGTCGGGGTGGATGAGCAGTTCTTC. Amino acid sequence: CSDVGVDEQFF.

This sequence joins TRBV10-2 and TRBJ1-2; no clear D gene. The germline gives CDR1 WSHSY, CDR2 SAAADI. The CDR3 totals 14 residues. V was clipped by 0 bases and J by 3 bases, with 8 bases between them. CDR3 amino acids: CASSESPAYYGYTF. As DNA, the CDR3 is TGCGCCAGCAGTGAGTCGCCAGCTTACTATGGCTACACCTTC.

This clone was counted only a few times. The J gene is TRBJ2-2, the V gene TRBV18; TRBD1 is a possible D gene (6 bases). The CDR3 is 15 residues long. The germline CDR1 and CDR2 sequences are KGHSH and LQKENI. Trimming took 10 bases from V and 8 from J, leaving 23 bases between them. Here the CDR3 reads CATERQEMLTGELFF. As DNA, the CDR3 is TGTGCCACCGAAAGACAGGAAATGCTCACTGGGGAGCTGTTTTTT.

This chain links TRBV14 with TRBJ2-7, with 7 bases fitting TRBD2. In germline, CDR1 is SGHDN, CDR2 FVKESK. J was trimmed by 6 bases and V by 3 bases; bases with no gene match: 8. CDR3 size: 14 residues. The CDR3 protein is CASSQTAGVREQYF. The CDR3 bases are TGTGCCAGCAGCCAGACGGCGGGGGTACGCGAGCAGTACTTC.

The V call is TRBV11-1, the J call TRBJ2-2; unclear D gene. In germline, CDR1 is SGHAT, CDR2 FQDESV (reference sequence). V was shortened by 3 bases and J by 1 base, with 9 bases between the two germline ends. This CDR3 contains 15 residues. The chain's CDR3 is CASSFGALNTGELFF. DNA of the CDR3: TGTGCCAGCAGCTTTGGTGCTTTGAACACCGGGGAGCTGTTTTTT.

The V and J genes are TRBV5-1 and TRBJ1-2; TRBD1 matches 8 bases. The CDR3 totals 14 residues. Germline loops: CDR1 SGHRS, CDR2 YFSETQ. Unmatched junction bases numbered 5, after V lost 4 bases and J lost 3 bases. The CDR3 loop is CASSTAGGDYGYTF. For the CDR3, the DNA is TGCGCCAGCAGCACTGCAGGGGGCGACTATGGCTACACCTTC. Complete variable domain (other parts from reference TRBV5-1 and TRBJ1-2): KAGVTQTPRYLIKTRGQQVTLSCSPISGHRSVSWYQQTPGQGLQFLFEYFSETQRNKGNFPGRFSGRQFSNSRSEMNVSTLELGDSALYLCASSTAGGDYGYTFGSGTRLTVV.

This clone has just a few counts. The chain employs TRBV27 and TRBJ1-2; D remains ambiguous. V gave up 5 bases and J gave up 8 bases, with 21 bases separating them. The CDR3 has 15 residues. Germline V gene data show CDR1 as MNHEY and CDR2 as SMNVEV (reference sequence). CDR3 residues: CASSNGPAHSGGYTF. The DNA of the CDR3 is TGTGCCAGCAGTAACGGGCCCGCCCACTCGGGAGGCTACACCTTC.

The rearrangement links TRBV5-4 to TRBJ2-4, with D possibly TRBD2 on 5 matching bases. The CDR3 extends over 16 amino acids. The V gene's germline CDR1 is SGHNT and CDR2 YYREEE (reference sequence). With 0 bases removed from V and 3 bases from J, the gap between germline ends came to 13 bases. CDR3 loop: CASSLGRYRDKNIQYF. DNA of the CDR3: TGTGCCAGCAGCTTGGGTAGATACCGGGACAAAAACATTCAGTACTTC.

V and J are TRBV7-2 and TRBJ2-1; no clear D gene. Trimming pared 5 bases from V and 10 bases from J, leaving 15 bases between. This CDR3 region has 13 residues. Germline assignment: CDR1 SGHTA and CDR2 FQGNSA. In nucleotides, the CDR3 is TGTGCCAGCAGCCCCTTCATCCCTTCCGAGCAGTTCTTC. Translated, it gives CASSPFIPSEQFF.

The chain carries TRBV4-1 and TRBJ2-7; TRBD1 matches 8 bases. Germline trimming cut 0 bases from V and 5 bases from J; bases unmatched to any gene: 6. Germline V CDR1 and CDR2: MGHRA, YSYEKL. CDR3 length equals 15 residues. This chain's CDR3 is CASSQDIGQGNEQYF. In nucleotides, the CDR3 is TGCGCCAGCAGCCAAGACATAGGACAGGGAAACGAGCAGTACTTC.

The V call is TRBV14, the J call TRBJ2-1; 9 nucleotides line up with TRBD1. Germline lookup yields CDR1 SGHDN and CDR2 FVKESK. The CDR3 spans 13 residues. Trimming cost V 6 bases and J 4 bases; bases outside gene matches: 1. The CDR3 region is CASRGQGYNEQFF. The CDR3 nucleotides are TGTGCCAGCAGGGGACAGGGATACAATGAGCAGTTCTTC.

The rearrangement joins TRBV9 to TRBJ2-3; 10 positions agree with TRBD2. Germline lookup yields CDR1 SGDLS and CDR2 YYNGEE. V gave up 4 bases and J gave up 6 bases; unmatched junction bases: 11. CDR3 length: 16 amino acids. CDR3 DNA: TGTGCCAGCAGCACGCGGGGTAGCGGGGGGTCGGATACGCAGTATTTT. This gives the protein CASSTRGSGGSDTQYF.

The V and J genes are TRBV6-5 and TRBJ2-3; the D gene is possibly TRBD1 (5 bases). Germline CDR1 and CDR2: MNHEY and SVGAGI. Trimming removed 6 bases at V and 6 bases at J, with 10 bases between. The CDR3 sequence is 12 residues long. CDR3 region: CASSPGADTQYF. The CDR3 DNA is TGTGCCAGCAGCCCTGGGGCGGATACGCAGTATTTT.

The V call is TRBV19, the J call TRBJ2-1; D ambiguous. In germline, CDR1 is LNHDA, CDR2 SQIVND (reference sequence). This CDR3 is 15 amino acids long. Trimming took 1 base from V and 0 from J, leaving 7 bases between them. CDR3 sequence reads: CASSIAVSSYNEQFF. The CDR3 DNA reads TGTGCCAGTAGTATAGCGGTCAGCTCCTACAATGAGCAGTTCTTC.

The V and J genes are TRBV29-1 and TRBJ2-7; no definite D call. This CDR3 region has 11 residues. CDR1 is SQVTM, CDR2 ANQGSEA, per germline. The V end was cut by 0 bases, the J end by 3 bases, with 3 bases between. CDR3 DNA: TGCAGCGTTGAAGAGGACTACGAGCAGTACTTC. Protein sequence: CSVEEDYEQYF.

The V call is TRBV27, the J call TRBJ2-7; 10 bases fit TRBD1. CDR1 is MNHEY and CDR2 is SMNVEV in the germline V gene (reference sequence). V lost 6 bases and J lost 6; bases outside the gene matches: 8. CDR3 size: 14 residues. The CDR3 DNA sequence: TGTGCCAGCAGCCTCGTGGGACAGGGGCGCGAGCAGTACTTC. Translating it yields CASSLVGQGREQYF.

The V gene is TRBV7-9, the J gene TRBJ2-7; 7 nucleotides agree with TRBD2. The CDR3 has 19 amino acids. CDR1 is SEHNR and CDR2 is FQNEAQ in the germline V gene (reference sequence). The V segment lost 2 bases and the J segment 5 bases; nucleotides outside the gene matches: 21. CDR3 in DNA: TGTGCCAGCAGCTTAACCCGGACTAGTGAGGGCCTGCTCCCCCACGAGCAGTACTTC. Translation: CASSLTRTSEGLLPHEQYF.

CDR3: CASSFRDRDYEQYF. CDR3 nucleotide sequence: TGTGCCAGCAGCTTTCGGGACAGGGACTACGAGCAGTACTTC. This chain connects TRBV5-4 to TRBJ2-7, with 9 bases identical to TRBD1. Trimming cost V 2 bases and J 3 bases; bases outside gene matches: 3. The CDR3 is 14 residues long. Germline values: CDR1 SGHNT, CDR2 YYREEE (reference sequence).